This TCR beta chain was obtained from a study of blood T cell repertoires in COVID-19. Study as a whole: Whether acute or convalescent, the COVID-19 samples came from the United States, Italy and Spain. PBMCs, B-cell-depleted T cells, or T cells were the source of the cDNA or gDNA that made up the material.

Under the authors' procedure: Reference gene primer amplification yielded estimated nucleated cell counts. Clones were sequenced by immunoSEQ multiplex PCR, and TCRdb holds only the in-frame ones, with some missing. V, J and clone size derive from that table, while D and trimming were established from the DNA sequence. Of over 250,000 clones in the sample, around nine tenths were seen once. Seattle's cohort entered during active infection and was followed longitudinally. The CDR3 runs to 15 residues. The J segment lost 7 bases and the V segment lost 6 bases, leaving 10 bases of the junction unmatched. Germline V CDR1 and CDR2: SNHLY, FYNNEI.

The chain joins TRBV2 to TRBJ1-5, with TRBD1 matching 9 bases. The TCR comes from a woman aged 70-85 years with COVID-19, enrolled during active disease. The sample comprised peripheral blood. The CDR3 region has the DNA TGTGCCAGCAGAGGCGGACAGGGGTCCGGCCAGCCCCAGCATTTT. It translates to CASRGGQGSGQPQHF.